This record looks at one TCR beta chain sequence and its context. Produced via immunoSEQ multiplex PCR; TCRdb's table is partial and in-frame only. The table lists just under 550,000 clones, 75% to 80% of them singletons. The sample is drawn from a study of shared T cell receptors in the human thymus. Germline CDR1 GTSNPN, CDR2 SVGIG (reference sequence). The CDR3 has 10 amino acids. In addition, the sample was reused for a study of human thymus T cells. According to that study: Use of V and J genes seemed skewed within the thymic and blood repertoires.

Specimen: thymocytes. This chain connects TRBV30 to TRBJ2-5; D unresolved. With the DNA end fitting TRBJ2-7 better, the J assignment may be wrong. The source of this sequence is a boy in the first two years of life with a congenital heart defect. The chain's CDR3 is CAWRDAEQYF. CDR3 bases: TGTGCCTGGCGTGACGCCGAGCAGTACTTC.